This TCR beta chain is drawn from a study of sequential checkpoint blockade in melanoma. Overall study context: Arm A got nivolumab then ipilimumab; arm B the reverse, 1:1. Maintenance nivolumab came after either treatment sequence.

Germline assignment: CDR1 SNHLY and CDR2 FYNNEI. CDR3 size: 14 residues. Method: immunoSEQ multiplex PCR; TCRdb's copy keeps in-frame clones and lacks some. The table includes under 4,000 clones, 45% to 60% detected once. Stated treatment: randomized to nivolumab then ipilimumab (arm A) or the reverse (arm B). Patients had received no earlier DNA-damaging chemotherapy. Sorted cells were live CD3+CD8+, lacking CD19 and CD56, from PBMCs. The sequenced sample was CD8+ T cells sorted from blood (inferred from file names), obtained from a patient given nivolumab and ipilimumab in sequence. The clonotype was recovered from a human patient with melanoma. Some clones in this sample may be carry-over from other donors' samples. This chain connects TRBV2 to TRBJ2-5; D unclear. The DNA end favors TRBJ2-7, so the J call may be wrong. The CDR3 DNA follows: TGTGCCAGCAGTGAAGGCAGGATCTCCTACGAGCAGTACTTC. It yields the protein CASSEGRISYEQYF.